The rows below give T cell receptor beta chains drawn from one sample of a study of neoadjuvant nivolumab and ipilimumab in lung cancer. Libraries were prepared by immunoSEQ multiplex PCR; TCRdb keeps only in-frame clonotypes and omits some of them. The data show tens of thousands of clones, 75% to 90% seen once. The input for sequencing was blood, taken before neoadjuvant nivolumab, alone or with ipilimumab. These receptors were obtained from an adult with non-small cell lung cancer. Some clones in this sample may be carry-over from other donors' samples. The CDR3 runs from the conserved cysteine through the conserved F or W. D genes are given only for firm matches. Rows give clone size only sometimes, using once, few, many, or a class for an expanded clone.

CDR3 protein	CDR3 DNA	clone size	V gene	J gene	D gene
CASSLSAGDPYNEQFF	TGTGCCAGCAGCCTCTCAGCGGGAGACCCCTACAATGAGCAGTTCTTC	once	TRBV5-4	TRBJ2-1	TRBD2
CAWSQGWNTEAFF	TGTGCCTGGTCACAGGGGTGGAACACTGAAGCTTTCTTT	-	TRBV30	TRBJ1-1	TRBD1
CASSSSTGPLSSGNTIYF	TGCGCCAGCAGCTCCTCGACAGGGCCTCTAAGCTCTGGAAACACCATATATTTT	-	TRBV5-1	TRBJ1-3	TRBD1
CASSLGTGIGNTIYF	TGTGCCAGCAGCCTAGGGACAGGGATAGGAAACACCATATATTTT	-	TRBV5-6	TRBJ1-3	TRBD1
CASSPRQGANTEAFF	TGTGCCAGCAGCCCGAGACAGGGGGCTAACACTGAAGCTTTCTTT	-	TRBV5-4	TRBJ1-1	TRBD1
CASSLASDDDTQYF	TGTGCCAGCAGCTTGGCTAGCGACGACGATACGCAGTATTTT	-	TRBV7-2	TRBJ2-3	-
CASSALGARGEKLFF	TGTGCCAGCAGCGCCCTAGGGGCCCGAGGGGAAAAACTGTTTTTT	-	TRBV9	TRBJ1-4	-
CASSVGRLNTEAFF	TGTGCCAGCAGTGTGGGCAGGTTGAACACTGAAGCTTTCTTT	-	TRBV2	TRBJ1-1	-
CAWSPRPPAGAAVEDTQYF	TGTGCCTGGAGTCCCAGGCCCCCAGCGGGAGCTGCGGTGGAAGATACGCAGTATTTT	-	TRBV30	TRBJ2-3	TRBD2
CASSLRGGQQETQYF	TGTGCCAGCAGCTTAAGGGGCGGGCAGCAAGAGACCCAGTACTTC	-	TRBV7-8	TRBJ2-5	-
CASRLDSLSSYEQYF	TGCGCCAGCAGACTTGACAGTTTATCCTCCTACGAGCAGTACTTC	once	TRBV5-1	TRBJ2-7	-
CASSLGGTPTKGIDYGYTF	TGTGCCAGCTCACTAGGCGGGACACCCACGAAGGGGATTGACTATGGCTACACCTTC	-	TRBV18	TRBJ1-2	-
CAWGTGEYTF	TGTGCCTGGGGGACAGGGGAATACACCTTC	-	TRBV30	TRBJ1-2	TRBD1
CASSPGQAMNTEAFF	TGTGCCAGCTCGCCAGGACAGGCGATGAACACTGAAGCTTTCTTT	-	TRBV18	TRBJ1-1	TRBD1
CASSLRQGAYNEQFF	TGTGCCAGCAGTCTGCGACAGGGGGCCTACAATGAGCAGTTCTTC	once	TRBV6-1	TRBJ2-1	TRBD1
CAWKGQGDIYEQYF	TGTGCCTGGAAGGGCCAGGGAGACATCTACGAGCAGTACTTC	-	TRBV30	TRBJ2-7	-
CASSPGGYEQYF	TGTGCCAGCAGCCCGGGGGGTTACGAGCAGTACTTC	-	TRBV9	TRBJ2-7	TRBD2
CASRTSRADTQYF	TGTGCCTCTCGGACTAGCAGGGCAGATACGCAGTATTTT	once	TRBV30	TRBJ2-3	TRBD2
CASSFLGGAYNEQFF	TGTGCCAGCAGCTTTCTCGGCGGAGCCTACAATGAGCAGTTCTTC	once	TRBV5-4	TRBJ2-1	-
CASSRFGTGDNEKLFF	TGTGCCAGCTCACGCTTCGGGACAGGGGATAATGAAAAACTGTTTTTT	-	TRBV18	TRBJ1-4	TRBD1
CASSPLGPRKDTQYF	TGTGCCAGCAGCCCCCTAGGGCCTAGGAAAGATACGCAGTATTTT	-	TRBV7-2	TRBJ2-3	-
CSVEMRDYEQYF	TGCAGCGTTGAGATGAGGGATTACGAGCAGTACTTC	-	TRBV29-1	TRBJ2-7	-
CASSVSLAGHEQYF	TGTGCCAGCAGTGTGAGTCTAGCGGGCCACGAGCAGTACTTC	-	TRBV2	TRBJ2-7	TRBD2
CATSRGGGPGPQETQYF	TGTGCCACCAGCAGAGGAGGGGGACCGGGACCTCAAGAGACCCAGTACTTC	-	TRBV15	TRBJ2-5	-
CSVEDLSGTQDTQYF	TGCAGCGTTGAAGATCTTTCAGGGACCCAGGATACGCAGTATTTT	-	TRBV29-1	TRBJ2-3	-
CASSPRTSGISYEQYF	TGTGCCAGCAGTCCAAGGACTAGCGGGATCTCCTACGAGCAGTACTTC	-	TRBV2	TRBJ2-7	TRBD2
CSMGQGRTGELFF	TGCAGCATGGGACAGGGCAGAACCGGGGAGCTGTTTTTT	-	TRBV29-1	TRBJ2-2	TRBD1
CASSEVWQGARSTEAFF	TGTGCCAGCAGTGAGGTGTGGCAGGGGGCGCGATCCACTGAAGCTTTCTTT	-	TRBV25-1	TRBJ1-1	TRBD1
CASSLTENQPQHF	TGCGCCAGCAGCTTGACAGAAAATCAGCCCCAGCATTTT	once	TRBV5-1	TRBJ1-5	-
CASSQEGRSYGYTF	TGTGCCAGCAGCCAAGAAGGACGCAGCTATGGCTACACCTTC	-	TRBV14	TRBJ1-2	-
CASSLEGQGPYEQYF	TGTGCCAGCAGTTTGGAGGGACAGGGCCCCTACGAGCAGTACTTC	-	TRBV27	TRBJ2-7	TRBD1
CASSLDLGEVGYTF	TGTGCCAGCAGCTTAGATCTTGGGGAAGTTGGCTACACCTTC	once	TRBV11-2	TRBJ1-2	-
CASSALYRKEQFF	TGTGCCAGCAGCGCTCTCTACCGGAAGGAGCAGTTCTTC	-	TRBV9	TRBJ2-1	-
CASGLIVSGTTGELFF	TGTGCTAGTGGTTTGATCGTTAGCGGAACCACCGGGGAGCTGTTTTTT	-	TRBV12-5	TRBJ2-2	-
CASSLRGGFREETQYF	TGTGCCAGCAGTCTCAGAGGGGGCTTTAGGGAAGAGACCCAGTACTTC	-	TRBV13	TRBJ2-5	TRBD1
CASSYSTGGKVTEAFF	TGTGCCAGCAGTTACTCAACAGGGGGCAAGGTAACTGAAGCTTTCTTT	-	TRBV6-5	TRBJ1-1	TRBD1
CAWTSRRGNYEQYF	TGTGCCTGGACCAGTCGGCGGGGGAACTACGAGCAGTACTTC	-	TRBV30	TRBJ2-7	TRBD2
CASSPPEGVETQYF	TGTGCCAGCTCACCACCTGAGGGGGTGGAGACCCAGTACTTC	-	TRBV18	TRBJ2-5	-
CASSTSGRDTQYF	TGTGCCAGTAGTACCAGCGGGAGGGATACGCAGTATTTT	-	TRBV19	TRBJ2-3	TRBD2
CASSLGTGGYQPQHF	TGTGCCAGCAGCTTGGGGACAGGGGGCTATCAGCCCCAGCATTTT	-	TRBV5-5	TRBJ1-5	TRBD1
CASSVGQTGELFF	TGTGCCAGCAGCGTCGGTCAGACCGGGGAGCTGTTTTTT	once	TRBV9	TRBJ2-2	-
CASSLQSGSETQYF	TGTGCCAGCAGCTTACAAAGCGGGAGTGAGACCCAGTACTTC	-	TRBV7-2	TRBJ2-5	TRBD2
CASSSSGSTDTQYF	TGTGCCAGCAGCTCCTCCGGGAGCACAGATACGCAGTATTTT	-	TRBV7-9	TRBJ2-3	-
CASSPQGRESGYTF	TGTGCCAGCTCACCACAAGGAAGGGAGAGTGGCTACACCTTC	once	TRBV18	TRBJ1-2	-
CASSESGNNEQFF	TGTGCCAGCAGCGAAAGCGGTAACAATGAGCAGTTCTTC	-	TRBV6-1	TRBJ2-1	-
CASSLGVSPYNEQFF	TGCGCCAGCAGCTTGGGAGTATCTCCGTACAATGAGCAGTTCTTC	-	TRBV5-1	TRBJ2-1	-
CASSLPSGRQQFF	TGTGCCAGCAGCTTACCTAGCGGTCGACAGCAGTTCTTC	-	TRBV7-9	TRBJ2-1	TRBD2
CASSLTSGTGGDTQYF	TGTGCCAGCAGCTTGACTAGCGGGACCGGGGGAGATACGCAGTATTTT	-	TRBV5-4	TRBJ2-3	TRBD2
CASGGTGPNYGYTF	TGTGCCAGCGGGGGGACAGGACCGAACTATGGCTACACCTTC	-	TRBV6-1	TRBJ1-2	TRBD1
CASSQEGRRWYF	TGTGCCAGCAGCCAAGAAGGCAGGCGGTGGTATTTT	-	TRBV14	TRBJ2-3	-